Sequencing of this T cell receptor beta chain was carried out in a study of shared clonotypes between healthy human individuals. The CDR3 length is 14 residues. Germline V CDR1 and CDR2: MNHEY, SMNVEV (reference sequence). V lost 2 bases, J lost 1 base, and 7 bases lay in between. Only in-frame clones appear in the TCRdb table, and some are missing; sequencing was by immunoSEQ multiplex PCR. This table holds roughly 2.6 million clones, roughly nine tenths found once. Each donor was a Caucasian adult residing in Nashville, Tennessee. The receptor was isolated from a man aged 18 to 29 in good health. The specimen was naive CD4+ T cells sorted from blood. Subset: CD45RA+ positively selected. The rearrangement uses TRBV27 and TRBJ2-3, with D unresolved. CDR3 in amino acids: CASSLRRGTDTQYF. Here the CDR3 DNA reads TGTGCCAGCAGTTTAAGGAGAGGCACAGATACGCAGTATTTT.